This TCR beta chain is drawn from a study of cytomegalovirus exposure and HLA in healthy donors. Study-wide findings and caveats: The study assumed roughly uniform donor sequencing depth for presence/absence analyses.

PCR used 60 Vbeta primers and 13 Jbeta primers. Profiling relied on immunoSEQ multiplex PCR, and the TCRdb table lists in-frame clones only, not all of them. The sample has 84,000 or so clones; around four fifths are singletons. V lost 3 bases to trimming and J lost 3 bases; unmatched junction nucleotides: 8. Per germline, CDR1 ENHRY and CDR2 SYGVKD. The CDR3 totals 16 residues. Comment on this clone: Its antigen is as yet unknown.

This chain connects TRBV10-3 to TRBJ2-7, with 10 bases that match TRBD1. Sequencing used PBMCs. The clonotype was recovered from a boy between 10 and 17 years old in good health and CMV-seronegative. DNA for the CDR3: TGTGCCATCAGTGATCTCCGGGACAGGGGCCTCTACGAGCAGTACTTC. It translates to CAISDLRDRGLYEQYF.